This TCR beta chain was captured by sequencing in a study of blood T cell repertoires in COVID-19 (dated by TCRdb to 2019 to 2021). Regarding the complete study: Samples covering the acute and convalescent phases of COVID-19 were provided by collaborators in the United States, Italy and Spain. The prospective study material was composed of cDNA or gDNA derived from T cells, B-cell-depleted T cells, or PBMCs. Deeply sampled blood TCRbeta repertoires from subjects exposed to, actively infected with, or recovered from COVID-19 were included in the dataset. The repertoires were released in a freely available public database intended as a resource for research on the immune response to SARS-CoV-2. Samples were obtained from the ongoing ImmuneRACE study (first 160 participants) and from over a thousand subjects provided by 6 global collaborators. Sample metadata almost always included a de-identified subject ID, COVID-19 status, age in years and sex. Where available, HLA class I and class II types were obtained from metadata supplied by the sample provider rather than from assay-based typing.

The immunoSEQ Assay, a bias-controlled multiplex PCR, was used to amplify TCRbeta CDR3 regions from genomic DNA. Processing in the source paper ran as follows. Nucleated cell counts per sample were estimated from amplification of reference gene primers within the assay. Sequence reads were collapsed and filtered to measure the absolute abundance of every unique TCRbeta CDR3 rearrangement. Productive Simpson clonality was computed per sample as the square root of Simpson's diversity index over productive rearrangements. What TCRdb holds here is the immuneACCESS table cut down to in-frame rearrangements. Part of the clones is not present; checked against another copy, under half of the missing clones reflect an unresolved V gene, and the others are unexplained. V, J and clone size are those of that table, while D and trimming were read from the DNA. The sample includes about 280,000 clones, with around 89% observed a single time. The top ten constitute roughly 1.5% of the sample.

Broader findings and caveats from the paper: The quantity of clinical and demographic metadata differed by source and by participant and was supplied without curation.

As regards this clone: It has no known antigen specificity. There are no base qualities to consult, and no much larger clone falls within one base.

Participants in the prospective study were enrolled through a virtual design, were aged roughly 18 to 100 years, and lived in 24 United States geographic areas. In the prospective study, participants were assigned to cohorts based on the clinical history participants reported in a screening survey and a study questionnaire. In the prospective study, mobile phlebotomists collected whole blood, serum and a nasopharyngeal or oropharyngeal swab from each participant. Prospective study participants could optionally give additional blood draws and questionnaires over a 2-month period. Blood samples from the prospective study were shipped frozen or at room temperature prior to DNA extraction. Sequenced input: PBMCs or T cells enriched from blood (not recorded which). This receptor was identified in a woman between 18 and 29 years old with acute COVID-19.

The nucleotide sequence is given as TGTGCCAGCAGTGGGACAGGGGATCAGCCCCAGCATTTT. Its protein is CASSGTGDQPQHF. The chain joins TRBV27 to TRBJ1-5, and 10 junctional nucleotides match TRBD1. Germline trimming: 5 bases from V, 5 bases from J; junction bases outside gene matches: 0. CDR3 length: 13 amino acids, cysteine to phenylalanine. The CDR3 DNA has 39 bases and is translated from base 1. CDR1 and CDR2 are drawn from the germline V gene (reference sequence): MNHEY, SMNVEV.